This is a list of T cell receptor beta chains from one sample in a study of blood T cell repertoires in COVID-19. Clones were sequenced by immunoSEQ multiplex PCR, and TCRdb holds only the in-frame ones, with some missing. Of 300,000 to 350,000 clones listed, about 87% are singletons. Sequenced input: PBMCs or T cells enriched from blood (not recorded which). These receptors came from a man in his thirties or forties who had recovered from COVID-19. Both conserved end residues are part of each CDR3. Fields, in order: J gene, V gene, CDR3 protein.

>TRBJ2-5|TRBV5-4
CASSLDREYETQYF
>TRBJ1-2|TRBV28
CASSLYRGYGYTF
>TRBJ2-7|TRBV3-1/TRBV3-2
CASSQAGGALYEQYF
>TRBJ2-6|TRBV2
CASSEAQGGGANVLTF
>TRBJ1-5|TRBV2
CASVEGAGPQHF
>TRBJ1-6|TRBV28
CASSLLGQGTGGSPLHF
>TRBJ2-5|TRBV5-6
CASSLAGRLQETQYF
>TRBJ1-5|TRBV12-3/TRBV12-4
CASSTPSQPQHF
>TRBJ1-5|TRBV10-3
CAISEGIGQGDNQPQHF
>TRBJ2-3|TRBV10-1
CASSEGGGGPGDTQYF
>TRBJ1-5|TRBV7-8
CASSWDRVNQPQHF
>TRBJ1-1|TRBV7-9
CASSSDRAKKNGVAFF
>TRBJ1-5|TRBV10-1
CASSESTVYSNQPQHF
>TRBJ2-7|TRBV27
CASSRQGAGEQYF
>TRBJ2-1|TRBV6-5
CASSYSSVNEQFF
>TRBJ2-7|TRBV15
CATSRDLGGEQYF
>TRBJ1-1|TRBV5-4
CASRSGMNTEAFF
>TRBJ1-3|TRBV6-5
CASSYSPAGAGNTIYF
>TRBJ1-2|TRBV24-1
CATSDMRHNYGYTF
>TRBJ2-3|TRBV6-2/TRBV6-3
CASSYGPGQGISGDTQYF
>TRBJ2-7|TRBV19
CASSQAGQGIYEQYF
>TRBJ2-7|TRBV11-2
CASSLDSYEQYF
>TRBJ1-4|TRBV7-6
CASSSPGQGGEKLFF
>TRBJ2-1|TRBV4-2
CASSQVAGGADNEQFF
>TRBJ2-7|TRBV13
CASSLWDSRVEQYF
>TRBJ1-3|TRBV18
CASSPDRGLGGNTIYF
>TRBJ2-2|TRBV6-5
CASRYDRGTGELFF
>TRBJ2-5|TRBV11-3
CASSTRTGGQETQYF
>TRBJ1-4|TRBV5-4
CASSSRQGASEKLFF
>TRBJ1-1|TRBV16
CASSRQENTEAFF
>TRBJ2-7|TRBV11-2
CASSPSWGQGYEQYF
>TRBJ2-1|TRBV27
CASSLSPGDPYNEQFF
>TRBJ2-1|TRBV7-9
CASSLAPGSTYNEQFF
>TRBJ1-6|TRBV12-3/TRBV12-4
CASSSTDNSPLHF
>TRBJ2-1|TRBV7-9
CASSLAGGRYNEQFF
>TRBJ2-1|TRBV9
CASSASGAPVGEQFF
>TRBJ1-2|TRBV27
CASSPGTGGGYGYTF
>TRBJ2-7|TRBV6-5
CASSSPRGASHEQYF
>TRBJ2-5|TRBV9
CASSLWTSGDETQYF
>TRBJ2-2|TRBV28
CASSPPQGRGGARELFF
>TRBJ2-1|TRBV28
CASSYVGQDNEQFF
>TRBJ1-3|TRBV9
CASSVVGDVSGNTIYF
>TRBJ1-6|TRBV4-1
CASSREDRDNSPLHF
>TRBJ2-5|TRBV13
CASSSAQGANQETQYF
>TRBJ1-2|TRBV24-1
CATSDTGADGYTF
>TRBJ1-5|TRBV6-1
CASSEDWDTYNQPQHF
>TRBJ1-6|TRBV7-9
CASSPPGQGARSPLHF
>TRBJ2-3|TRBV28
CASSLRGSTDTQYF
>TRBJ1-2|TRBV18
CASSPGQGDYGYTF
>TRBJ2-7|TRBV10-1
CATRAGSSYEQYF
>TRBJ1-2|TRBV10-3
CAISPGQGNYGYTF
>TRBJ2-5|TRBV5-1
CASSPDWGRETQYF
>TRBJ2-3|TRBV6-5
CASSYSGPRSTDTQYF